The 22 T cell receptor beta chains reported below all come from one sample, sequenced in a study of shared clonotypes between healthy human individuals. Profiling relied on immunoSEQ multiplex PCR, and the TCRdb table lists in-frame clones only, not all of them. Of over 1.4 million clones in the sample, roughly 95% were seen once. The sample taken for sequencing was naive CD4+ T cells sorted from blood. Subset defined: CD45RA+ positively selected. Every receptor here comes from a young man in good health.

In its sample, this clone was seen once. The rearrangement joins TRBV7-3 to TRBJ2-7; 9 bases match TRBD1. V gave up 5 bases and J gave up 4 bases; unmatched junction bases: 6. This CDR3 spans 14 amino acids. Germline CDR1 and CDR2: SGHTA and FQGTGA. CDR3 residues: CASSIGQGSYEQYF. CDR3 bases: TGTGCCAGCAGCATAGGACAGGGGAGTTACGAGCAGTACTTC.

The V call is TRBV15, the J call TRBJ1-5; 7 positions agree with TRBD1. This CDR3 has 16 residues. The V gene's germline CDR1 is LNHNV and CDR2 YYDKDF (reference sequence). V shed 6 bases and J 2 bases; nucleotides not matched to a gene: 10. DNA for the CDR3: TGTGCCACCAGACCCCGTCAGGGGGGCGGCAATCAGCCCCAGCATTTT. It specifies CATRPRQGGGNQPQHF. Looking up the rest from reference TRBV15 and TRBJ1-5 gives the full variable domain: DAMVIQNPRYQVTQFGKPVTLSCSQTLNHNVMYWYQQKSSQAPKLLFHYYDKDFNNEADTPDNFQSRRPNTSFCFLDIRSPGLGDTAMYLCATRPRQGGGNQPQHFGDGTRLSIL.

This CDR3 is CASSLGGPFSSYNEQFF. The CDR3 nucleotides are TGTGCCAGCAGCTTAGGAGGTCCATTCAGCTCCTACAATGAGCAGTTCTTC. J is TRBJ2-1 and V is TRBV7-9; D remains ambiguous. The CDR3 covers 17 residues. Germline V gives CDR1 SEHNR, CDR2 FQNEAQ (reference sequence). V was cut by 1 base and J by 0 bases, with 13 bases left in between.

The CDR3 sequence: CATSKQGSANQPQHF. For the CDR3, the DNA is TGTGCCACCTCAAAACAGGGGTCTGCCAATCAGCCCCAGCATTTT. The V and J genes are TRBV28 and TRBJ1-5; TRBD1 aligns across 7 bases. The CDR3 has 15 amino acids. J lost 3 bases, V lost 10 bases, and 12 bases had no gene match. Germline lookup yields CDR1 MDHEN and CDR2 SYDVKM.

The CDR3 nucleotides read TGCAGCGTTGAATACACTAGCGGGGCCGATACGCAGTATTTT. Amino acid sequence: CSVEYTSGADTQYF. The chain links TRBV29-1 to TRBJ2-3, with 10 bases matching TRBD2. CDR1 and CDR2 from the germline V gene are SQVTM and ANQGSEA. V shed 2 bases and J 6 bases; nucleotides not matched to a gene: 5. This CDR3 is built from 14 residues.

This rearrangement joins TRBV6-6 to TRBJ2-1; the match to TRBD2 covers 15 bases. Germline trimming cut 7 bases from V and 14 bases from J; bases unmatched to any gene: 12. Germline CDR1 and CDR2: MNHNY and SVGAGI (reference sequence). The CDR3 consists of 15 residues. CDR3 nucleotide sequence: TGTGCCAGCACTACTCCCGGACTAGCGGGAGGGAGGGAGTTCTTC. Amino acid sequence: CASTTPGLAGGREFF.

The chain joins TRBV2 to TRBJ2-3; perhaps TRBD2 as D (5 bases). V was shortened by 11 bases and J by 2 bases, with 14 bases between the two germline ends. The CDR3 totals 13 residues. Germline CDR1 is SNHLY and CDR2 is FYNNEI. The CDR3 DNA sequence: TGTGCCCACAGCGGAGGTCTCACAGATACGCAGTATTTT. Translating gives CAHSGGLTDTQYF. The variable domain in full, completed from reference TRBV2 and TRBJ2-3, reads EPEVTQTPSHQVTQMGQEVILRCVPISNHLYFYWYRQILGQKVEFLVSFYNNEISEKSEIFDDQFSVERPDGSNFTLKIRSTKLEDSAMYFCAHSGGLTDTQYFGPGTRLTVL.

V and J are TRBV6-1 and TRBJ2-1, with D hard to call. The CDR3 is made up of 15 amino acids. The ends were cut back, 6 bases at V and 1 base at J, with 13 bases in the middle. CDR1 is MNHNS, CDR2 SASEGT, per germline. The CDR3 sequence is CASRSRSGSYNEQFF. Written as DNA, the CDR3 is TGTGCCAGCAGATCCAGGTCCGGTTCCTACAATGAGCAGTTCTTC.

This clone was observed a few times. CDR3 protein: CASSVDRGEEKLFF. CDR3 DNA sequence: TGTGCCAGCAGTGTGGACAGGGGGGAGGAAAAACTGTTTTTT. The chain carries TRBV2 and TRBJ1-4; 10 bases line up with TRBD1. Germline V lookup: CDR1 SNHLY, CDR2 FYNNEI. The trim removed 4 bases at V and 8 bases at J, leaving 4 bases unmatched. The CDR3 totals 14 residues.

The chain recombines TRBV5-1 with TRBJ1-2; no clear D gene. The CDR3 contains 17 residues. The V gene's germline CDR1 is SGHRS and CDR2 YFSETQ. Trimming pared 3 bases from V and 7 bases from J, leaving 25 bases between. The CDR3 sequence: CASSSSWAFSTKRGYTF. The CDR3 DNA reads TGCGCCAGCAGCTCTTCGTGGGCCTTCTCCACTAAGCGTGGCTACACCTTC.

The genes are TRBV6-6 and TRBJ1-1, with no clear D. Per the germline V gene, CDR1 is MNHNY and CDR2 is SVGAGI (reference sequence). The CDR3 covers 14 residues. The V gene lost 2 bases and the J gene lost 1 base, with 8 bases spanning the gap. CDR3 sequence reads: CASSYVGRNTEAFF. The CDR3 DNA is TGTGCCAGCAGTTACGTTGGACGGAACACTGAAGCTTTCTTT.

The chain uses TRBV9 and TRBJ2-3; the D gene is possibly TRBD2 (5 bases). Germline CDR1 and CDR2: SGDLS and YYNGEE. V was cut by 0 bases and J by 6 bases, with 17 bases left in between. The CDR3 loop spans 16 amino acids. As DNA, the CDR3 is TGTGCCAGCAGCGTAGCGGCCCCCGGCGGGCAGGATACGCAGTATTTT. Its protein product is CASSVAAPGGQDTQYF.

This rearrangement joins TRBV6-1 to TRBJ2-1; possibly TRBD2 for D (6 bases). The V and J ends lost 8 bases and 5 bases respectively, with 19 bases between them. Per the germline V gene, CDR1 is MNHNS and CDR2 is SASEGT. This CDR3 spans 15 amino acids. The CDR3 sequence is CASSAWGDANNEQFF. CDR3 nucleotide sequence: TGTGCCAGCTCAGCGTGGGGGGACGCAAACAATGAGCAGTTCTTC.

The chain is built from TRBV2 and TRBJ2-1; D not resolved. The germline V gene encodes CDR1 SNHLY and CDR2 FYNNEI. V gave up 7 bases and J gave up 8 bases, with 15 bases separating them. The CDR3 length is 13 residues. DNA for the CDR3: TGTGCCAGCAATGGGGAACCCTCCGATGAGCAGTTCTTC. Its protein is CASNGEPSDEQFF.

Here the CDR3 reads CASSALSVGVLLTGNTIYF. CDR3 DNA: TGTGCCAGCAGCGCCCTCAGTGTAGGGGTACTCTTAACTGGAAACACCATATATTTT. The rearrangement links TRBV7-2 to TRBJ1-3; TRBD1 might be the D (5 bases). V lost 5 bases and J lost 2, with 25 bases in between. The CDR3 sequence is 19 residues long. CDR1 is SGHTA, CDR2 FQGNSA, per germline. The variable domain in full, completed from reference TRBV7-2 and TRBJ1-3, reads GAGVSQSPSNKVTEKGKDVELRCDPISGHTALYWYRQSLGQGLEFLIYFQGNSAPDKSGLPSDRFSAERTGGSVSTLTIQRTQQEDSAVYLCASSALSVGVLLTGNTIYFGEGSWLTVV.

This clone was seen just once. The J gene is TRBJ2-1, the V gene TRBV12-5, with 10 positions matching TRBD2. Germline CDR1 LGHNT, CDR2 FRNRAP. V trimming: 7 bases; J trimming: 6 bases; junction bases outside the gene matches: 9. CDR3 length: 15 amino acids. CDR3 protein: CASASSGRALNEQFF. CDR3 DNA: TGTGCTAGTGCCTCGAGCGGGAGGGCCCTCAATGAGCAGTTCTTC.

The chain carries TRBV4-1 and TRBJ2-1, with D possibly being TRBD2 (5 bases). V gave up 4 bases and J gave up 2 bases, with 15 bases separating them. The CDR3 length is 16 residues. Germline CDR1 and CDR2: MGHRA and YSYEKL. CDR3 DNA sequence: TGCGCCAGCAGCCCACGTAGCGCGGCAACCTACAATGAGCAGTTCTTC. This sequence encodes CASSPRSAATYNEQFF.

The chain carries TRBV4-3 and TRBJ1-5; possibly TRBD1 for D (6 bases). The CDR3 length is 17 residues. CDR1 is LGHNA, CDR2 YSLEER, per germline. Trimming removed 0 bases at V and 0 bases at J, with 12 bases between. In nucleotides, the CDR3 is TGCGCCAGCAGCCAAGAGTACCGGACAGATAGCAATCAGCCCCAGCATTTT. Translated, it gives CASSQEYRTDSNQPQHF.

The chain employs TRBV21-1 and TRBJ2-2; the D call TRBD2 from the table was never checked on the DNA. TRBV21-1 corresponds to a pseudogene. CDR3 length: 17 residues. The CDR3 region has the DNA TGTGCCAGCAGCAAAGAACTAGCGGACTATAACACCGGGGAGCTGTTTTTT. Protein: CASSKELADYNTGELFF.

The rearrangement uses TRBV5-4 and TRBJ1-3; tentatively, D is TRBD1 (6 bases). The germline V and J ends were trimmed by 7 bases and 8 bases, with 19 bases remaining between them. CDR1 SGHNT and CDR2 YYREEE come from the germline V gene (reference sequence). CDR3 length: 14 amino acids. CDR3 coding DNA: TGTGCCAGCCTGGAGCGGCCAGGGGTAGACACCATATATTTT. Its protein product is CASLERPGVDTIYF.

This chain connects TRBV18 to TRBJ2-3; 9 nucleotides align to TRBD1. The germline V gene has CDR1 KGHSH and CDR2 LQKENI. The CDR3 extends over 15 amino acids. The trim removed 3 bases at V and 5 bases at J, leaving 6 bases unmatched. The CDR3 DNA reads TGTGCCAGCTCACCTCGGACAGGGGACGGAGATACGCAGTATTTT. It is translated as CASSPRTGDGDTQYF. Variable domain in full (rest from reference TRBV18 and TRBJ2-3): NAGVMQNPRHLVRRRGQEARLRCSPMKGHSHVYWYRQLPEEGLKFMVYLQKENIIDESGMPKERFSAEFPKEGPSILRIQQVVRGDSAAYFCASSPRTGDGDTQYFGPGTRLTVL.

The genes are TRBV27 and TRBJ2-1; D remains unclear. The V and J ends lost 5 bases and 6 bases respectively, with 20 bases between them. CDR1 and CDR2 (germline): MNHEY, SMNVEV (reference sequence). The CDR3 contains 16 residues. CDR3 protein: CASSPSGPNGINEQFF. In DNA form, the CDR3 reads TGTGCCAGCAGTCCTTCTGGGCCTAACGGAATCAATGAGCAGTTCTTC.